The 24 T cell receptor beta chains reported below all come from one sample, sequenced in a study of shared clonotypes between healthy human individuals. Only in-frame clones appear in the TCRdb table, and some are missing; sequencing was by immunoSEQ multiplex PCR. The data contain some 1.5 million clones, approximately 98% of them singletons. Sequenced input: naive CD4+ T cells sorted from blood. Noted subset: CD45RA+ positively selected. Receptor source: a man aged 30-40 years in good health.

The chain couples TRBV11-2 to TRBJ2-5; TRBD2 matches at 12 bases. This CDR3 is 16 amino acids long. V dropped 4 bases and J dropped 2; count of bases not matched to a gene: 5. Germline lookup yields CDR1 SGHAT and CDR2 FQNNGV. CDR3 amino acids: CASSSLAGGKQETQYF. The CDR3 DNA reads as TGTGCCAGCAGCTCTCTAGCGGGAGGGAAGCAAGAGACCCAGTACTTC. Full variable domain (missing parts from reference TRBV11-2 and TRBJ2-5): EAGVAQSPRYKIIEKRQSVAFWCNPISGHATLYWYQQILGQGPKLLIQFQNNGVVDDSQLPKDRFSAERLKGVDSTLKIQPAKLEDSAVYLCASSSLAGGKQETQYFGPGTRLLVL.

For the CDR3, the DNA is TGTGCCAGCCGGGTGAGTGAGGACAATGAGCAGTTCTTC. Translated: CASRVSEDNEQFF. The chain has TRBV7-9 and TRBJ2-1; D remains unclear. In germline, CDR1 is SEHNR, CDR2 FQNEAQ (reference sequence). There are 13 residues in the CDR3. The V end was cut by 8 bases, the J end by 5 bases, with 13 bases between. The variable domain in full, with the rest retrieved from reference TRBV7-9 and TRBJ2-1, is DTGVSQNPRHKITKRGQNVTFRCDPISEHNRLYWYRQTLGQGPEFLTYFQNEAQLEKSRLLSDRFSAERPKGSFSTLEIQRTEQGDSAMYLCASRVSEDNEQFFGPGTRLTVL.

V is TRBV19 and J is TRBJ2-1; 9 bases fit TRBD2. This CDR3 spans 13 amino acids. Germline V gene lookup returns CDR1 LNHDA and CDR2 SQIVND (reference sequence). J was trimmed by 8 bases and V by 7 bases; bases with no gene match: 6. The CDR3 here is CASKASGNDEQFF. The CDR3 DNA sequence: TGTGCCAGTAAGGCTAGCGGGAACGATGAGCAGTTCTTC.

This clone was seen only once. This sequence joins TRBV5-1 and TRBJ2-1, with no clear D. The V end was cut by 2 bases, the J end by 10 bases, with 10 bases between. CDR3 size: 12 residues. Germline CDR1 is SGHRS and CDR2 is YFSETQ. CDR3 in amino acids: CASSLTYEEQFF. CDR3 nucleotide sequence: TGCGCCAGCAGCTTAACTTATGAGGAGCAGTTCTTC.

The V call is TRBV28, the J call TRBJ2-3; D remains ambiguous. This CDR3 comprises 13 residues. CDR1 is MDHEN and CDR2 is SYDVKM in the germline V gene. Trimming took off 5 bases at V and 2 bases at J, with 8 bases between the two ends. The CDR3 DNA reads TGTGCCAGCAGTCTCGACTTCACAGATACGCAGTATTTT. This codes for CASSLDFTDTQYF.

V gene TRBV6-1 combines with J gene TRBJ1-2, with 9 bases lining up with TRBD1. Looked up from germline, CDR1 is MNHNS and CDR2 is SASEGT. The V gene end was trimmed by 3 bases and the J gene end by 10 bases; junction bases not matched to a gene: 15. This CDR3 spans 16 amino acids. Written as DNA, the CDR3 is TGTGCCAGCAGTGAGACAGGGGGAGGGTTGCCTATCGACTACACCTTC. Protein: CASSETGGGLPIDYTF.

This chain joins TRBV19 and TRBJ2-6; D ambiguous. This CDR3 region has 17 residues. Per the germline V gene, CDR1 is LNHDA and CDR2 is SQIVND (reference sequence). Trimming cost V 5 bases and J 2 bases, with 16 bases left between them. The CDR3 protein is CASSFVGLGAGANVLTF. DNA of the CDR3: TGTGCCAGTAGTTTTGTAGGGTTGGGTGCTGGGGCCAACGTCCTGACTTTC.

In the case of this clone: A read error may produce the germline difference seen at one junction end. The gene calls are TRBV28 and TRBJ2-7; a possible D gene is TRBD2 (5 bases). The length of the CDR3 is 13 residues. Germline V gene lookup returns CDR1 MDHEN and CDR2 SYDVKM. For the CDR3, the DNA is TGTGCCAGCAGGGGATCTAGCTCCTCCGAGCAGTACTTC. This encodes CASRGSSSSEQYF. Combining the CDR3 with reference TRBV28 and TRBJ2-7 gives the whole variable domain DVKVTQSSRYLVKRTGEKVFLECVQDMDHENMFWYRQDPGLGLRLIYFSYDVKMKEKGDIPEGYSVSREKKERFSLILESASTNQTSMYLCASRGSSSSEQYFGPGTRLTVT.

CDR3 DNA sequence: TGTGCCAGTCCGAGTTGTCGAGGCTACGAGCAGTACTTC. It specifies CASPSCRGYEQYF. The chain joins TRBV19 to TRBJ2-7; D call uncertain. Germline V gives CDR1 LNHDA, CDR2 SQIVND (reference sequence). Deletions cut 8 bases from V and 3 bases from J, with 14 bases between. CDR3 size: 13 residues.

The chain couples TRBV6-6 to TRBJ2-1; TRBD1 agrees at 8 bases. The V gene's germline CDR1 is MNHNY and CDR2 SVGAGI (reference sequence). CDR3 size: 15 residues. Trimming removed 2 bases from V and 7 bases from J; junction bases left unmatched: 7. The CDR3 is CASSYPRQGLNEQFF. The CDR3 nucleotides read TGTGCCAGCAGTTACCCCAGACAGGGGTTAAATGAGCAGTTCTTC.

This rearrangement joins TRBV28 to TRBJ2-1; D remains ambiguous. This CDR3 contains 15 residues. Per the germline V gene, CDR1 is MDHEN and CDR2 is SYDVKM. With 7 bases removed from V and 4 bases from J, the gap between germline ends came to 17 bases. The chain's CDR3 is CASTFRDLLYNEQFF. CDR3 nucleotide sequence: TGTGCCAGCACCTTCCGCGACTTGTTATACAATGAGCAGTTCTTC.

J is TRBJ2-7 and V is TRBV11-1; D tentatively fits TRBD1 or TRBD2 (6 bases each). CDR3 size: 14 residues. Germline CDR1 and CDR2: SGHAT and FQDESV (reference sequence). V was shortened by 1 base and J by 7 bases, with 14 bases between the two germline ends. The CDR3 DNA sequence: TGTGCCAGCAGCTTAGTGGCAGGGGCGGGGGAGCAGTACTTC. It is translated as CASSLVAGAGEQYF.

The rearrangement uses TRBV11-2 and TRBJ2-7; D is undetermined. From germline, CDR1 is SGHAT and CDR2 FQNNGV. This CDR3 has 13 residues. Trimming took 5 bases from V and 4 from J, leaving 12 bases between them. The CDR3 spells CASSPGPPYEQYF. In nucleotides, the CDR3 is TGTGCCAGCAGCCCTGGGCCACCGTACGAGCAGTACTTC.

This chain connects TRBV10-3 to TRBJ2-7, with 12 positions matching TRBD2. V was pared by 6 bases and J by 2 bases, with 8 bases of the junction left unmatched. Germline V gene sequence: CDR1 ENHRY, CDR2 SYGVKD. The CDR3 totals 16 residues. The CDR3 bases are TGTGCCATCAGAGATCCGGGACTAGCGGGCGCCTACGAGCAGTACTTC. This encodes CAIRDPGLAGAYEQYF.

V gene TRBV5-6 combines with J gene TRBJ2-1, with TRBD1 as a possible D gene (5 bases). The CDR3 spans 13 residues. The germline V gene encodes CDR1 SGHDT and CDR2 YYEEEE. The ends were cut back, 0 bases at V and 8 bases at J, with 9 bases in the middle. The CDR3 DNA sequence: TGTGCCAGCAGCTTGGCCTCAGGGCATGAGCAGTTCTTC. As protein: CASSLASGHEQFF.

The chain recombines TRBV11-2 with TRBJ2-1, with 9 nucleotides matching TRBD2. The CDR3 is 16 residues long. Germline V gene sequence: CDR1 SGHAT, CDR2 FQNNGV. V dropped 4 bases and J dropped 8; count of bases not matched to a gene: 12. Written as DNA, the CDR3 is TGTGCCAGCAGCTCCCGACTAGCGGAGAAGGGCGATGAGCAGTTCTTC. Translating it yields CASSSRLAEKGDEQFF.

This clone was seen only once. The chain recombines TRBV6-6 with TRBJ2-7; TRBD1 matches at 7 bases. The CDR3 spans 15 residues. The junction had 7 bases not matched to a gene; V was cut back by 4 bases and J by 1 base. The germline V gene encodes CDR1 MNHNY and CDR2 SVGAGI (reference sequence). This chain's CDR3 is CASSSTRDSSYEQYF. DNA for the CDR3: TGTGCCAGCAGTTCCACTAGGGACAGTTCCTACGAGCAGTACTTC.

The J gene is TRBJ2-1, the V gene TRBV11-2; the D gene is possibly TRBD2 (5 bases). Germline CDR1 and CDR2: SGHAT and FQNNGV. V lost 4 bases, J lost 0 bases, and 10 bases lay in between. The CDR3 contains 15 residues. This chain's CDR3 is CASSYERSSYNEQFF. CDR3 nucleotide sequence: TGTGCCAGCAGCTACGAGCGGAGCTCCTACAATGAGCAGTTCTTC.

This rearrangement joins TRBV11-2 to TRBJ2-7; the match to TRBD2 covers 10 bases. Germline CDR1 and CDR2: SGHAT and FQNNGV. V was pared by 4 bases and J by 2 bases, with 5 bases of the junction left unmatched. The CDR3 is made up of 15 amino acids. The CDR3 DNA reads as TGTGCCAGCAGCTCCGAAGCGGGAGGGGCCTACGAGCAGTACTTC. Encoded protein: CASSSEAGGAYEQYF.

This chain links TRBV5-4 with TRBJ2-1; the D call may be TRBD1 or TRBD2 (5 bases each). Trimming pared 4 bases from V and 4 bases from J, leaving 15 bases between. Germline assignment: CDR1 SGHNT and CDR2 YYREEE (reference sequence). The CDR3 spans 15 residues. The CDR3 bases are TGTGCCAGCAGCCTGCGCGTCGGGGCGTACAATGAGCAGTTCTTC. The encoded protein is CASSLRVGAYNEQFF.

This clone was detected ten times or more. This sequence joins TRBV6-6 and TRBJ1-2, with 9 nucleotides matching TRBD1. Losses at the gene ends were 6 bases for V and 2 bases for J; bases not matched to a gene: 7. The CDR3 spans 15 residues. The germline CDR1 and CDR2 sequences are MNHNY and SVGAGI (reference sequence). The CDR3 coding sequence is TGTGCCAGCAGGGACAGGGGAATAGAGAACTATGGCTACACCTTC. Its translation is CASRDRGIENYGYTF.

This chain links TRBV7-3 with TRBJ2-2; 7 bases align to TRBD1. V lost 5 bases and J lost 4; bases outside the gene matches: 4. Germline lookup yields CDR1 SGHTA and CDR2 FQGTGA. The CDR3 extends over 14 amino acids. CDR3 amino acids: CASSQTGSTGELFF. The CDR3 DNA sequence: TGTGCCAGCAGCCAGACAGGGTCCACCGGGGAGCTGTTTTTT.

The chain has TRBV11-3 and TRBJ2-3; D is unresolved. CDR1 is SGHNT and CDR2 is YENEEA in the germline V gene. There are 15 residues in the CDR3. V was cut by 1 base and J by 2 bases, with 10 bases left in between. The CDR3 DNA sequence: TGTGCCAGCAGCTTAGGGGCCACAGTCACAGATACGCAGTATTTT. Translation: CASSLGATVTDTQYF.

The chain combines TRBV5-4 with TRBJ1-4, with D unclear. The ends were cut back, 4 bases at V and 2 bases at J, with 9 bases in the middle. The germline gives CDR1 SGHNT, CDR2 YYREEE (reference sequence). This CDR3 comprises 14 residues. Written as DNA, the CDR3 is TGTGCCAGCAGCCCGCGTGCCACTAATGAAAAACTGTTTTTT. Amino acids: CASSPRATNEKLFF.